Shown below are 32 T cell receptor beta chains from a single sample sequenced in a study of OX40 agonist ivuxolimab in advanced cancers. This table comes from immunoSEQ multiplex PCR, and its TCRdb copy is limited to in-frame clones, with some not included. The sample shows roughly 68,000 clones, 83% of them seen only once. This material consisted of CD4+ or CD8+ T cells sorted from blood, taken in a trial of the OX40 agonist ivuxolimab. Receptor source: an adult with an advanced solid tumor such as melanoma, head and neck, liver or kidney cancer.

This rearrangement joins TRBV5-4 to TRBJ1-5, with D tentatively TRBD1 (5 bases). The V end was cut by 0 bases, the J end by 2 bases, with 12 bases between. The germline gives CDR1 SGHNT, CDR2 YYREEE (reference sequence). This CDR3 has 16 residues. The CDR3 DNA is TGTGCCAGCAGCTTGGGCGGGGCCGGGGGCAATCAGCCCCAGCATTTT. This gives the protein CASSLGGAGGNQPQHF.

The chain carries TRBV27 and TRBJ2-7, with D unresolved. CDR1 and CDR2 (germline): MNHEY, SMNVEV (reference sequence). The CDR3 loop spans 16 amino acids. V lost 2 bases and J lost 0, with 14 bases in between. In DNA form, the CDR3 reads TGTGCCAGCAGTTTAAAGAGAGCCGCTCTCTCCTACGAGCAGTACTTC. It is translated as CASSLKRAALSYEQYF.

The V gene is TRBV10-1, the J gene TRBJ1-2; D not certain. The germline CDR1 and CDR2 sequences are WNHNN and SYGVQD (reference sequence). V gave up 2 bases and J gave up 7 bases, with 20 bases separating them. There are 16 residues in the CDR3. The CDR3: CASSEGVTEYPSGYTF. The CDR3 DNA is TGCGCCAGCAGTGAGGGTGTGACGGAGTACCCGAGTGGCTACACCTTC.

The chain employs TRBV7-2 and TRBJ1-2; TRBD1 aligns across 9 bases. Germline CDR1 and CDR2: SGHTA and FQGNSA. The CDR3 runs to 14 residues. Germline trimming cut 7 bases from V and 4 bases from J; bases unmatched to any gene: 7. Written as DNA, the CDR3 is TGTGCCAGCACCCTGGACAGGGGTTTCTATGGCTACACCTTC. Its protein is CASTLDRGFYGYTF.

The chain carries TRBV27 and TRBJ2-1, with D possibly being TRBD2 (5 bases). Germline loops: CDR1 MNHEY, CDR2 SMNVEV (reference sequence). The CDR3 is 14 amino acids. Deletions cut 6 bases from V and 4 bases from J, with 13 bases between. The CDR3 is CASRMRVRYNEQFF. The CDR3 nucleotides read TGTGCCAGCAGGATGAGGGTTCGTTACAATGAGCAGTTCTTC.

This clone was found once. The chain has TRBV20-1 and TRBJ2-1, with 7 bases lining up with TRBD1. Trimming took 6 bases from V and 12 from J; bases not matched to a gene: 8. CDR1 and CDR2 from the germline V gene are DFQATT and SNEGSKA (reference sequence). The CDR3 length is 11 residues. CDR3 in DNA: TGCAGTGCCCCTCGACAGGGCAGGCAGTTCTTC. This sequence encodes CSAPRQGRQFF.

The genes are TRBV28 and TRBJ1-2; maybe TRBD1 (5 bases). This CDR3 is 13 amino acids long. The V gene lost 6 bases and the J gene lost 8 bases, with 16 bases spanning the gap. Germline lookup yields CDR1 MDHEN and CDR2 SYDVKM. Here the CDR3 reads CASSTGTTKGYTF. The DNA of the CDR3 is TGTGCCAGCAGCACCGGGACGACGAAGGGCTACACCTTC.

The chain links TRBV11-2 to TRBJ1-3; weak D call: TRBD1 (5 bases). The germline gives CDR1 SGHAT, CDR2 FQNNGV. Trimming left V 4 bases short and J 7 bases short, with 17 bases between. The CDR3 runs to 15 residues. The CDR3 DNA follows: TGTGCCAGCAGCTCGCGGACGGGTGAGGGGAACACCATATATTTT. Its protein product is CASSSRTGEGNTIYF.

This sequence joins TRBV4-2 and TRBJ1-5; no definite D call. V dropped 3 bases and J dropped 1 base, with 7 bases sitting between them. The CDR3 totals 14 residues. Germline V lookup: CDR1 LGHNA, CDR2 YNFKEQ. CDR3 sequence reads: CASSQGLSNQPQHF. CDR3 sequence (DNA): TGTGCCAGCAGCCAGGGCCTAAGCAATCAGCCCCAGCATTTT.

The chain couples TRBV11-2 to TRBJ1-1, with 11 nucleotides matching TRBD1. Germline CDR1 reads SGHAT; CDR2 reads FQNNGV. The CDR3 sequence is 17 residues long. The J segment lost 4 bases and the V segment lost 1 base, leaving 8 bases of the junction unmatched. The CDR3 nucleotides read TGTGCCAGCAGCTTAGTGAGGCCGGGACAGGGGGGCACTGAAGCTTTCTTT. This sequence encodes CASSLVRPGQGGTEAFF. Filled out from reference TRBV11-2 and TRBJ1-1, the complete variable domain reads EAGVAQSPRYKIIEKRQSVAFWCNPISGHATLYWYQQILGQGPKLLIQFQNNGVVDDSQLPKDRFSAERLKGVDSTLKIQPAKLEDSAVYLCASSLVRPGQGGTEAFFGQGTRLTVV.

The sample holds one count of this clone. The J gene is TRBJ1-1, the V gene TRBV5-4, with 7 bases aligning to TRBD1. Germline V gene sequence: CDR1 SGHNT, CDR2 YYREEE (reference sequence). Trimming at V came to 4 bases and at J to 12 bases, leaving 15 bases not matched to a gene. This CDR3 region has 14 residues. Here the CDR3 DNA reads TGTGCCAGCAGCGAACAGGGACAGACAGGGTTTCCTTTCTTT. Amino acid sequence: CASSEQGQTGFPFF.

V and J are TRBV6-1 and TRBJ1-1; the D gene is possibly TRBD1 (5 bases). Germline lookup yields CDR1 MNHNS and CDR2 SASEGT. The CDR3 totals 13 residues. V was clipped by 5 bases and J by 4 bases, with 11 bases between them. CDR3 DNA sequence: TGTGCCAGCAGTCCGGGGGTAATCACTGAAGCTTTCTTT. This gives the protein CASSPGVITEAFF.

This chain connects TRBV19 to TRBJ2-3; TRBD2 aligns across 7 bases. The length of the CDR3 is 13 residues. The germline CDR1 and CDR2 sequences are LNHDA and SQIVND (reference sequence). Trimming at V came to 10 bases and at J to 2 bases, leaving 6 bases not matched to a gene. The CDR3 DNA is TGTGCCACCGGAGCGGGGCCCACAGATACGCAGTATTTT. Encoded protein: CATGAGPTDTQYF. Full variable domain (rest looked up from reference TRBV19 and TRBJ2-3): DGGITQSPKYLFRKEGQNVTLSCEQNLNHDAMYWYRQDPGQGLRLIYYSQIVNDFQKGDIAEGYSVSREKKESFPLTVTSAQKNPTAFYLCATGAGPTDTQYFGPGTRLTVL.

This clone was seen a single time. J is TRBJ2-7 and V is TRBV6-6; D might be TRBD2 (7 bases). Germline CDR1 and CDR2: MNHNY and SVGAGI (reference sequence). V was trimmed by 6 bases and J by 3 bases, leaving 15 bases between them. The CDR3 is 14 residues long. The CDR3 loop reads CASSKRGGYYEQYF. DNA for the CDR3: TGTGCCAGCAGCAAAAGGGGGGGCTACTACGAGCAGTACTTC.

The CDR3 coding sequence is TGTGCCATCAGTCAGAGTAAGGAGACCCAGTACTTC. As protein: CAISQSKETQYF. This rearrangement joins TRBV10-3 to TRBJ2-5; no definite D call. CDR3 length: 12 amino acids. Germline loops: CDR1 ENHRY, CDR2 SYGVKD. V lost 5 bases, J lost 5 bases, and 9 bases lay in between.

As DNA, the CDR3 is TGTGCCAGCAGCCCGCGGACTAGCGGTTTGTTCACCGGGGAGCTGTTTTTT. It yields the protein CASSPRTSGLFTGELFF. The chain carries TRBV4-2 and TRBJ2-2; 10 nucleotides match TRBD2. From germline, CDR1 is LGHNA and CDR2 YNFKEQ. This CDR3 region has 17 residues. J gave up 4 bases and V 4 bases, and 9 bases lay outside the gene matches.

This chain connects TRBV5-6 to TRBJ1-2, with TRBD1 as a possible D gene (5 bases). The CDR3 is 16 amino acids. The germline CDR1 and CDR2 sequences are SGHDT and YYEEEE. Trimming left V 4 bases short and J 5 bases short, with 21 bases between. CDR3 bases: TGTGCCAGCAGCACCCTAACAAGGGGATGGGTTTATGGCTACACCTTC. Translation: CASSTLTRGWVYGYTF.

The chain recombines TRBV30 with TRBJ2-7, with 10 bases matching TRBD2. The germline CDR1 and CDR2 sequences are GTSNPN and SVGIG (reference sequence). J gave up 3 bases and V 6 bases, and 8 bases lay outside the gene matches. The CDR3 consists of 14 residues. CDR3 nucleotide sequence: TGTGCCTGCAGCTTGGCTAGCGGGGGCTACGAGCAGTACTTC. Residues: CACSLASGGYEQYF.

The chain couples TRBV6-6 to TRBJ1-2, with 8 nucleotides matching TRBD1. Germline CDR1 MNHNY, CDR2 SVGAGI (reference sequence). The CDR3 length is 11 residues. The junction had 2 bases not matched to a gene; V was cut back by 6 bases and J by 8 bases. The CDR3 region has the DNA TGTGCCAGCAGACAGGGGGGAGGCTACACCTTC. It codes for CASRQGGGYTF.

This chain joins TRBV18 and TRBJ2-2, with D unresolved. CDR3 length: 16 residues. V was trimmed by 0 bases and J by 3 bases, leaving 11 bases between them. Germline V gives CDR1 KGHSH, CDR2 LQKENI. CDR3 loop: CASSPPVGGYTGELFF. The CDR3 DNA reads TGTGCCAGCTCACCACCTGTCGGCGGCTACACCGGGGAGCTGTTTTTT.

A single count supports this clone. V usage is TRBV5-1 and J usage is TRBJ1-6; 7 bases are a match to TRBD1. In germline, CDR1 is SGHRS, CDR2 YFSETQ. J was trimmed by 6 bases and V by 4 bases; bases with no gene match: 7. The CDR3 contains 15 residues. The CDR3 DNA reads as TGCGCCAGCAGCCGCCTGGGGGACAGTAATTCACCCCTCCACTTT. It translates to CASSRLGDSNSPLHF.

This chain joins TRBV5-6 and TRBJ1-6; a possible D gene is TRBD1 (6 bases). Trimming removed 4 bases at V and 9 bases at J, with 8 bases between. In germline, CDR1 is SGHDT, CDR2 YYEEEE. There are 12 residues in the CDR3. The CDR3 DNA reads TGTGCCAGCAGCGCAGGGGCTTCACCCCTCCACTTT. It codes for CASSAGASPLHF.

The J gene is TRBJ2-7, the V gene TRBV5-1, with 7 bases aligning to TRBD1. V was pared by 4 bases and J by 5 bases, with 15 bases of the junction left unmatched. From germline, CDR1 is SGHRS and CDR2 YFSETQ. The CDR3 covers 16 residues. CDR3 region: CASSRQANSRGNEQYF. The CDR3 DNA sequence: TGCGCCAGCAGCCGACAAGCGAATAGCAGGGGGAACGAGCAGTACTTC.

The sample holds a few counts of this clone. The chain joins TRBV18 to TRBJ2-1; TRBD2 might be the D (6 bases). Germline loops: CDR1 KGHSH, CDR2 LQKENI. The germline V and J ends were trimmed by 3 bases and 8 bases, with 11 bases remaining between them. This CDR3 region has 13 residues. CDR3 amino acids: CASSPTRNHEQFF. The DNA of the CDR3 is TGTGCCAGCTCACCGACTAGGAACCATGAGCAGTTCTTC.

The CDR3 here is CASSAQASGNTIYF. The DNA of the CDR3 is TGTGCCAGCAGCGCGCAGGCCTCTGGAAACACCATATATTTT. The chain joins TRBV9 to TRBJ1-3; no reliable D call. V was shortened by 3 bases and J by 0 bases, with 7 bases between the two germline ends. CDR3 length: 14 amino acids. Germline V gene sequence: CDR1 SGDLS, CDR2 YYNGEE.

This clone has a single count. The rearrangement links TRBV4-1 to TRBJ1-2, with D maybe TRBD1 (6 bases). The germline V gene has CDR1 MGHRA and CDR2 YSYEKL. Trimming took 0 bases from V and 5 from J, leaving 13 bases between them. The CDR3 is 15 residues long. The CDR3 protein is CASSQDLAGAYGYTF. CDR3 nucleotides: TGCGCCAGCAGCCAAGATCTGGCGGGGGCGTATGGCTACACCTTC.

V gene TRBV25-1 combines with J gene TRBJ2-1; D unclear. The V end lost 3 bases, the J end lost 3 bases, and 3 bases lay between the germline ends. CDR1 is MGHDK and CDR2 is SYGVNS in the germline V gene. The CDR3 totals 12 residues. In nucleotides, the CDR3 is TGTGCCAGCAGTGAGCGCTACAATGAGCAGTTCTTC. It yields the protein CASSERYNEQFF.

The J gene is TRBJ2-2, the V gene TRBV19; D assignment may be TRBD1 or TRBD2 (5 bases each). The CDR3 runs to 15 residues. The germline gives CDR1 LNHDA, CDR2 SQIVND (reference sequence). V was cut by 7 bases and J by 1 base, with 13 bases left in between. The CDR3 region has the DNA TGTGCCAGTACCTCGGGGCATCGGAACACCGGGGAGCTGTTTTTT. This codes for CASTSGHRNTGELFF.

This sequence joins TRBV7-2 and TRBJ2-7, with 7 positions matching TRBD1. This CDR3 spans 14 amino acids. Trimming cost V 1 base and J 2 bases; bases outside gene matches: 2. Germline assignment: CDR1 SGHTA and CDR2 FQGNSA. The CDR3 nucleotides are TGTGCCAGCAGCTTAGTACAGGGGACCTACGAGCAGTACTTC. Its protein is CASSLVQGTYEQYF.

The genes are TRBV7-8 and TRBJ2-7; D may be TRBD1 (5 bases). The V gene's germline CDR1 is SGHVS and CDR2 FQNEAQ. Trimming shortened V by 4 bases and J by 5 bases, and 27 bases separated the two germline ends. This CDR3 is built from 18 residues. CDR3 residues: CASSSPLRRGIDLHEQYF. The CDR3 DNA sequence: TGTGCCAGCAGCTCACCCTTAAGAAGGGGAATAGACCTTCACGAGCAGTACTTC.

This chain links TRBV5-6 with TRBJ1-6, with no clear D. The CDR3 spans 17 residues. Germline V lookup: CDR1 SGHDT, CDR2 YYEEEE. The V gene lost 0 bases and the J gene lost 0 bases, with 10 bases spanning the gap. CDR3 nucleotide sequence: TGTGCCAGCAGCTTGGTTGGGCAAAACTCCTATAATTCACCCCTCCACTTT. Translation: CASSLVGQNSYNSPLHF.

The chain recombines TRBV6-6 with TRBJ1-6, with 9 bases identical to TRBD1. The length of the CDR3 is 15 residues. Looked up from germline, CDR1 is MNHNY and CDR2 is SVGAGI (reference sequence). With 5 bases clipped from V and 9 bases from J, the junction kept 8 bases outside the gene matches. The CDR3 bases are TGTGCCAGCAGTCCCGACAGGGGGAGTATTTCACCCCTCCACTTT. It encodes CASSPDRGSISPLHF.